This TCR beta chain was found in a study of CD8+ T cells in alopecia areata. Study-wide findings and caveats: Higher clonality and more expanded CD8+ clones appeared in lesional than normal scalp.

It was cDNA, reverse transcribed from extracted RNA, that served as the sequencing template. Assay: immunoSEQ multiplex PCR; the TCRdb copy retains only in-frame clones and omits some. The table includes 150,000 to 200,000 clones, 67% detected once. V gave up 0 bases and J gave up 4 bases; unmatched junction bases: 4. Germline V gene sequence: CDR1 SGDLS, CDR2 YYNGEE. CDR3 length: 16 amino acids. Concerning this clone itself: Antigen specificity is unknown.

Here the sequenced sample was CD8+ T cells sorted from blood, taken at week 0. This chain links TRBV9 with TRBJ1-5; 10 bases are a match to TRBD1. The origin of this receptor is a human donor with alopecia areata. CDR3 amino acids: CASSVGTGQGNQPQHF. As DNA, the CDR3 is TGTGCCAGCAGCGTAGGAACGGGACAGGGGAATCAGCCCCAGCATTTT.